A single sample is the source of the 20 T cell receptor beta chains below, sequenced in a study of cytomegalovirus exposure and HLA in healthy donors. Using immunoSEQ multiplex PCR, the repertoire was profiled, and TCRdb retains in-frame clones only, with some absent. This table holds 140,000 or so clones, about 87% found once. Sequences were obtained from PBMCs. The receptor set was obtained from a man aged 18-30 years in good health and CMV-seropositive.

In regard to this clone: The sample has other DNA sequences that encode this CDR3 too. This chain connects TRBV5-1 to TRBJ2-7, with 11 bases matching TRBD2. V dropped 4 bases and J dropped 3; count of bases not matched to a gene: 3. CDR3 length: 14 residues. Germline values: CDR1 SGHRS, CDR2 YFSETQ. This CDR3 is CASSLGTSGYEQYF. The CDR3 nucleotides read TGCGCCAGCAGCCTCGGGACTAGCGGCTACGAGCAGTACTTC.

This clone has a handful of counts. V is TRBV19 and J is TRBJ1-1, with D maybe TRBD1 (5 bases). V shed 2 bases and J shed 5 bases, with 12 bases lying between them. The CDR3 totals 14 residues. Germline lookup yields CDR1 LNHDA and CDR2 SQIVND (reference sequence). The CDR3 here is CASSISGERTEAFF. CDR3 in DNA: TGTGCCAGTAGTATATCGGGGGAGAGGACTGAAGCTTTCTTT. The full variable domain, completed using reference TRBV19 and TRBJ1-1, is DGGITQSPKYLFRKEGQNVTLSCEQNLNHDAMYWYRQDPGQGLRLIYYSQIVNDFQKGDIAEGYSVSREKKESFPLTVTSAQKNPTAFYLCASSISGERTEAFFGQGTRLTVV.

The rearrangement links TRBV6-5 to TRBJ2-5; 7 bases are shared with TRBD2. Germline V gene lookup returns CDR1 MNHEY and CDR2 SVGAGI. Trimming at V came to 0 bases and at J to 1 base, leaving 5 bases not matched to a gene. The CDR3 is 16 amino acids. CDR3 amino acids: CASSYSSLAAQETQYF. DNA for the CDR3: TGTGCCAGCAGTTACTCTTCTCTAGCGGCCCAAGAGACCCAGTACTTC.

This clone was detected once. V and J are TRBV4-1 and TRBJ2-2; TRBD1 matches 8 bases. The length of the CDR3 is 15 residues. CDR1 is MGHRA, CDR2 YSYEKL, per germline. V gave up 2 bases and J gave up 6 bases; unmatched junction bases: 5. The DNA for the CDR3 is TGCGCCAGCAGCCAACTTGGACAGGGCCCCGGGGAGCTGTTTTTT. This codes for CASSQLGQGPGELFF.

The rearrangement links TRBV9 to TRBJ2-1, with 8 bases lining up with TRBD2. The CDR3 is 17 amino acids. Germline values: CDR1 SGDLS, CDR2 YYNGEE. Trimming cost V 5 bases and J 1 base; bases outside gene matches: 11. The CDR3 DNA follows: TGTGCCAGCAGTGACCTTCCCGGGACTAGTTCCTACAATGAGCAGTTCTTC. Its protein product is CASSDLPGTSSYNEQFF.

The V gene is TRBV13, the J gene TRBJ1-2; no clear D gene. From germline, CDR1 is PRHDT and CDR2 FYEKMQ (reference sequence). Between the trimmed V and J ends, which lost 1 base and 7 bases, there was a span of 13 bases. This CDR3 comprises 14 residues. The CDR3 loop is CASSLVGEGGGYTF. The CDR3 DNA reads as TGTGCCAGCAGCTTAGTAGGTGAGGGTGGTGGCTACACCTTC.

The chain carries TRBV9 and TRBJ1-3; perhaps TRBD1 as D (6 bases). Germline assignment: CDR1 SGDLS and CDR2 YYNGEE. V lost 4 bases, J lost 0 bases, and 11 bases lay in between. CDR3 length: 15 amino acids. The CDR3 loop reads CASSPGTNSGNTIYF. In DNA, the CDR3 is TGTGCCAGCAGCCCCGGGACAAACTCTGGAAACACCATATATTTT.

This sequence joins TRBV28 and TRBJ2-1, with 8 nucleotides matching TRBD2. The CDR3 length is 14 residues. The ends lost 5 bases at V and 9 bases at J; junction bases unmatched: 9. Germline V gene data show CDR1 as MDHEN and CDR2 as SYDVKM. The CDR3 is CASSPGLASVEQFF. The CDR3 DNA follows: TGTGCCAGCAGTCCCGGACTAGCATCCGTTGAGCAGTTCTTC.

The chain recombines TRBV19 with TRBJ1-1, with TRBD1 matching 8 bases. The trim removed 7 bases at V and 0 bases at J, leaving 13 bases unmatched. The CDR3 contains 17 residues. The germline gives CDR1 LNHDA, CDR2 SQIVND (reference sequence). The CDR3 DNA reads as TGTGCCAGTATCCCGAGCGACCGGACAGGGCTGAACACTGAAGCTTTCTTT. It specifies CASIPSDRTGLNTEAFF. Using reference TRBV19 and TRBJ1-1 for the parts outside the CDR3, the full variable domain is DGGITQSPKYLFRKEGQNVTLSCEQNLNHDAMYWYRQDPGQGLRLIYYSQIVNDFQKGDIAEGYSVSREKKESFPLTVTSAQKNPTAFYLCASIPSDRTGLNTEAFFGQGTRLTVV.

The rearrangement joins TRBV27 to TRBJ1-2; 8 positions agree with TRBD1. V lost 0 bases to trimming and J lost 2 bases; unmatched junction nucleotides: 5. Germline lookup yields CDR1 MNHEY and CDR2 SMNVEV (reference sequence). This CDR3 is built from 16 residues. CDR3 loop: CASSLSGQGGNYGYTF. The CDR3, as DNA: TGTGCCAGCAGTTTATCCGGACAGGGAGGGAACTATGGCTACACCTTC.

In this sample, this clone turned up a few times. V and J are TRBV28 and TRBJ1-6; tentatively, D is TRBD1 (6 bases). Trimming took off 3 bases at V and 17 bases at J, with 20 bases between the two ends. Germline V CDR1 and CDR2: MDHEN, SYDVKM. CDR3 length equals 14 residues. This CDR3 reads CASSFAGASPPIHF. For the CDR3, the DNA is TGTGCCAGCAGTTTCGCAGGGGCTTCGCCGCCGATCCACTTT.

For the CDR3, the DNA is TGTGCCAGCAGCTTCGTTCAGACCTACAATGAGCAGTTCTTC. This gives the protein CASSFVQTYNEQFF. The V and J genes are TRBV7-9 and TRBJ2-1, with D uncertain. Germline CDR1 SEHNR, CDR2 FQNEAQ (reference sequence). V was cut by 3 bases and J by 2 bases, with 8 bases left in between. CDR3 length equals 14 residues.

The CDR3 DNA follows: TGTGCCAGCAGCCAGCCAGGGGGTAATGGCTACACCTTC. Its protein is CASSQPGGNGYTF. The rearrangement joins TRBV28 to TRBJ1-2, with TRBD1 matching 7 bases. In germline, CDR1 is MDHEN, CDR2 SYDVKM. This CDR3 has 13 residues. After removal of 6 bases from V and 6 bases from J, the junction contained 7 bases not matched to a gene.

The chain combines TRBV7-9 with TRBJ2-7, with 7 positions matching TRBD1. Germline CDR1 and CDR2: SEHNR and FQNEAQ (reference sequence). This CDR3 comprises 14 residues. After removal of 0 bases from V and 3 bases from J, the junction contained 2 bases not matched to a gene. The CDR3, as DNA: TGTGCCAGCAGCTTAGCCCGGGACAGCTACGAGCAGTACTTC. Translation gives CASSLARDSYEQYF.

The chain employs TRBV5-8 and TRBJ1-2; the D is unclear. V was clipped by 1 base and J by 4 bases, with 11 bases between them. Germline V lookup: CDR1 SGHTS, CDR2 YDEGEE. This CDR3 has 14 residues. This CDR3 is CASSLSGETYGYTF. Written as DNA, the CDR3 is TGTGCCAGCAGCTTGTCTGGAGAGACCTATGGCTACACCTTC.

The chain recombines TRBV5-1 with TRBJ1-2; D is unclear. The V end was cut by 0 bases, the J end by 3 bases, with 6 bases between. This CDR3 contains 13 residues. The germline V gene encodes CDR1 SGHRS and CDR2 YFSETQ. CDR3 in amino acids: CASSLDSHYGYTF. CDR3 DNA: TGCGCCAGCAGCTTGGACAGCCACTATGGCTACACCTTC.

The chain uses TRBV6-1 and TRBJ2-1, with D possibly matching TRBD2 (6 bases). The CDR3 consists of 15 residues. The germline V gene has CDR1 MNHNS and CDR2 SASEGT. V dropped 5 bases and J dropped 0 bases, with 11 bases sitting between them. CDR3 sequence: CASSSGLSSYNEQFF. For the CDR3, the DNA is TGTGCCAGCAGTAGCGGGTTGAGCTCCTACAATGAGCAGTTCTTC.

This chain uses TRBV5-6 with TRBJ2-1, with D possibly TRBD1 on 7 matching bases. V was pared by 3 bases and J by 9 bases, with 16 bases between. Germline-derived CDR1 and CDR2 are SGHDT and YYEEEE. This CDR3 is built from 14 residues. Here the CDR3 reads CASSSTFRGAEQFF. CDR3 coding DNA: TGTGCCAGCAGCTCGACTTTCAGGGGGGCTGAGCAGTTCTTC.

The chain links TRBV28 to TRBJ2-2, with D possibly TRBD2 on 7 matching bases. Between the trimmed V and J ends, which lost 6 bases and 7 bases, there was a span of 15 bases. The germline CDR1 and CDR2 sequences are MDHEN and SYDVKM. The CDR3 has 14 residues. CDR3 bases: TGTGCCAGCAGGGGGAGGGGGGAAGACGGGGAGCTGTTTTTT. The encoded protein is CASRGRGEDGELFF. The complete variable domain, with remaining parts taken from reference TRBV28 and TRBJ2-2, reads DVKVTQSSRYLVKRTGEKVFLECVQDMDHENMFWYRQDPGLGLRLIYFSYDVKMKEKGDIPEGYSVSREKKERFSLILESASTNQTSMYLCASRGRGEDGELFFGEGSRLTVL.

V gene TRBV9 combines with J gene TRBJ2-1; 8 nucleotides agree with TRBD2. The junction had 7 bases not matched to a gene; V was cut back by 4 bases and J by 7 bases. CDR3 length equals 14 residues. Per the germline V gene, CDR1 is SGDLS and CDR2 is YYNGEE. Here the CDR3 DNA reads TGTGCCAGCAGCCCCCGGGAGGGTGTGAATGAGCAGTTCTTC. It encodes CASSPREGVNEQFF.